These T cell receptor beta chains were read from a single sample in a study of response to subunit inactivated influenza vaccine. TCRdb ran MiXCR on the RT-PCR reads and lists one entry per CDR3 protein. Seen here are 590,000 or so distinct CDR3 sequences, approximately 15% observed once, and the top ten hold 7.5% to 9%. The specimen was PBMCs from blood, collected 14 to 15 days before vaccination. The receptor source for this set is a middle-aged man who received an inactivated influenza vaccine. The CDR3 runs from the conserved cysteine through the conserved F or W. The D gene is left open where the match is weak. Only some rows state a clone size, as once, few, many or a class for expanded clones.

abundance	d_gene	j_gene	v_gene	CDR3nt	CDR3aa
few	-	TRBJ2-5	TRBV5-1	TGCGCCAGCAGCCCAGCGAGAAGCGGGACCCAGTACTTC	CASSPARSGTQYF
few	TRBD1	TRBJ2-5	TRBV7-7	TGTGCTAGCAGTCCACAGGGGCAAGAGACCCAGTACTTC	CASSPQGQETQYF
few	TRBD1	TRBJ2-2	TRBV7-2	TGTGCCAGCAGGCCCACAGGGGGTGGCGGGGAGCTGTTTTTT	CASRPTGGGGELFF
few	TRBD1	TRBJ2-7	TRBV5-1	TGCGCCAGCAGCTTGGTAGGGGACAGGGCCTACGAGCAGTACTTC	CASSLVGDRAYEQYF
few	-	TRBJ2-1	TRBV7-9	TGTGCCAGCAGCTTCCCCGGGACTGAAGACAATGAGCAGTTCTTC	CASSFPGTEDNEQFF
few	-	TRBJ2-1	TRBV4-3	TGCGCCAGCAGCCAAGATTGGAATGAGCAGTTCTTC	CASSQDWNEQFF
many	-	TRBJ2-2	TRBV12-3/TRBV12-4	TGTGCCAGCAGCCCGTGGACCCCGAACACCGGGGAGCTGTTTTTT	CASSPWTPNTGELFF
-	TRBD1	TRBJ2-5	TRBV7-2	TGTGCCAACAGCATCGACAGGGTAGAGACCCAGTACTTC	CANSIDRVETQYF
many	TRBD2	TRBJ2-2	TRBV5-5	TGTGCCAGCAGCGCCGGGACTAGCGGGAACACCGGGGAGCTGTTTTTT	CASSAGTSGNTGELFF
few	-	TRBJ2-1	TRBV14	TGTGCCAGCAGCCAAGATTTCATTGGCGATGAGCAGTTCTTC	CASSQDFIGDEQFF
many	TRBD2	TRBJ2-7	TRBV5-1	TGCGCCAGCAGCTTGGCCACCGGGACTAGCGGGAGCGAGCAGTACTTC	CASSLATGTSGSEQYF
many	TRBD2	TRBJ2-1	TRBV12-3/TRBV12-4	TGTGCCAGCAGGAGGACTAGCGGGAGCTACAATGAGCAGTTCTTC	CASRRTSGSYNEQFF
-	TRBD1	TRBJ2-3	TRBV2	TGTGCCACACACAGGGGCTCGGACGACCGTAGCACAGATACGCAGTATTTT	CATHRGSDDRSTDTQYF
-	-	TRBJ2-7	TRBV6-2/TRBV6-3	TGTGCCAGCAGTCGAAACACCTACGAGCAGTACTTC	CASSRNTYEQYF
-	TRBD1	TRBJ1-6	TRBV7-2	TGTGCCAGCAGCTTCACCGGGACAGGGAATTCACCCCTCCACTTT	CASSFTGTGNSPLHF
-	-	TRBJ1-4	TRBV11-2	TGTGCCAGCAGCCCAGGGGACGAGTATGAAAAACTGTTTTTT	CASSPGDEYEKLFF